These 20 T cell receptor beta chains originate from one sample sequenced in a study of blood T cell repertoires in COVID-19. The assay was immunoSEQ multiplex PCR, and TCRdb's table has in-frame clones only and misses some. The sample gives 300,000 to 500,000 clones, more than 75% of which show up once; 0.95% to 1% is in the top ten. Sequencing input: PBMCs or T cells enriched from blood (not recorded which). The receptors stem from a woman aged 25 to 39 with acute COVID-19.

J is TRBJ1-2 and V is TRBV24-1, with D unclear. This CDR3 has 12 residues. Germline V lookup: CDR1 KGHDR, CDR2 SFDVKD. Trimming took 5 bases from V and 8 from J, leaving 11 bases between them. The CDR3 protein is CATSGGMGGYTF. The CDR3 DNA reads TGTGCCACCAGTGGAGGGATGGGCGGCTACACCTTC.

The V gene is TRBV4-3, the J gene TRBJ2-2; D gene unclear. CDR1 is LGHNA, CDR2 YSLEER, per germline. The CDR3 has 15 amino acids. The V end was cut by 4 bases, the J end by 4 bases, with 13 bases between. This CDR3 reads CASSPLVATTGELFF. CDR3 DNA sequence: TGCGCCAGCAGCCCTCTTGTTGCTACCACCGGGGAGCTGTTTTTT.

This sequence joins TRBV7-2 and TRBJ1-4, with TRBD1 matching 10 bases. With 5 bases clipped from V and 4 bases from J, the junction kept 10 bases outside the gene matches. Germline CDR1 reads SGHTA; CDR2 reads FQGNSA. This CDR3 is 17 amino acids long. This CDR3 is CASSKNGQGVGNEKLFF. The CDR3 nucleotides are TGTGCCAGCAGCAAGAACGGACAGGGGGTCGGTAATGAAAAACTGTTTTTT. The whole variable domain, filled in from reference TRBV7-2 and TRBJ1-4, reads GAGVSQSPSNKVTEKGKDVELRCDPISGHTALYWYRQSLGQGLEFLIYFQGNSAPDKSGLPSDRFSAERTGGSVSTLTIQRTQQEDSAVYLCASSKNGQGVGNEKLFFGSGTQLSVL.

This clone was observed a few times. J is TRBJ1-5 and V is TRBV5-1; no definite D call. CDR1 and CDR2 from the germline V gene are SGHRS and YFSETQ. With 0 bases removed from V and 0 bases from J, the gap between germline ends came to 7 bases. This CDR3 region has 15 residues. CDR3 loop: CASSLDGDSNQPQHF. In nucleotides, the CDR3 is TGCGCCAGCAGCTTGGACGGAGATAGCAATCAGCCCCAGCATTTT.

V gene TRBV5-8 combines with J gene TRBJ1-6; maybe TRBD1 (5 bases). V lost 4 bases and J 0 bases, leaving 8 bases between the germline ends. The germline V gene has CDR1 SGHTS and CDR2 YDEGEE. The CDR3 is 15 residues long. The CDR3 region has the DNA TGTGCCAGCAGCCAACAGGTCTCCTATAATTCACCCCTCCACTTT. Its translation: CASSQQVSYNSPLHF.

The chain links TRBV6-5 to TRBJ2-1; D perhaps matches TRBD1 (5 bases). The V gene's germline CDR1 is MNHEY and CDR2 SVGAGI. Between the trimmed V and J ends, which lost 5 bases and 6 bases, there was a span of 11 bases. There are 13 residues in the CDR3. The DNA for the CDR3 is TGTGCCAGCAGTCCCGACAGTTCCAATGAGCAGTTCTTC. Translated: CASSPDSSNEQFF.

The V call is TRBV7-9, the J call TRBJ1-1; D gene ambiguous. V shed 5 bases and J shed 3 bases, with 7 bases lying between them. Germline CDR1 is SEHNR and CDR2 is FQNEAQ (reference sequence). The CDR3 contains 12 residues. The CDR3 DNA follows: TGTGCCAGCAGCCCGTATGACACTGAAGCTTTCTTT. This codes for CASSPYDTEAFF.

The chain uses TRBV7-2 and TRBJ2-3; no definite D call. Trimming cost V 6 bases and J 1 base, with 17 bases left between them. In germline, CDR1 is SGHTA, CDR2 FQGNSA. The CDR3 spans 16 residues. DNA for the CDR3: TGTGCCAGCAGTTCCAGAATTTCCCTTCGCACAGATACGCAGTATTTT. Translating gives CASSSRISLRTDTQYF.

This clone was picked up one time. This chain joins TRBV29-1 and TRBJ2-2; no firm D call. The germline CDR1 and CDR2 sequences are SQVTM and ANQGSEA. V lost 2 bases, J lost 4 bases, and 8 bases lay in between. The CDR3 spans 13 residues. In nucleotides, the CDR3 is TGCAGCGTTGAAAGCGTGGGCACCGGGGAGCTGTTTTTT. Translated: CSVESVGTGELFF.

This chain connects TRBV7-8 to TRBJ1-4; 9 bases match TRBD1. Germline V CDR1 and CDR2: SGHVS, FQNEAQ. The CDR3 consists of 18 residues. The V segment lost 3 bases and the J segment 0 bases; nucleotides outside the gene matches: 8. The CDR3 nucleotides read TGTGCCAGCAGCTTCCGGTTGGGACAGGGTCCAACTAATGAAAAACTGTTTTTT. This codes for CASSFRLGQGPTNEKLFF.

The chain carries TRBV7-8 and TRBJ1-2; a possible D gene is TRBD1 (5 bases). Germline assignment: CDR1 SGHVS and CDR2 FQNEAQ. The CDR3 loop spans 13 amino acids. V was trimmed by 6 bases and J by 7 bases, leaving 15 bases between them. The CDR3 protein is CASRFDTTGGYTF. Here the CDR3 DNA reads TGTGCCAGCAGATTCGACACAACAGGTGGCTACACCTTC.

The chain joins TRBV7-2 to TRBJ2-7; 13 nucleotides line up with TRBD2. This CDR3 region has 16 residues. CDR1 and CDR2 (germline): SGHTA, FQGNSA. The ends lost 5 bases at V and 4 bases at J; junction bases unmatched: 8. Here the CDR3 DNA reads TGTGCCAGCAGCGCAACTAGCGGGAGGGGAGGTTACGAGCAGTACTTC. It codes for CASSATSGRGGYEQYF.

This chain joins TRBV4-1 and TRBJ1-4, with TRBD1 matching over 7 bases. This CDR3 has 17 residues. With V trimmed by 1 base and J by 3 bases, 8 bases remained unmatched. Germline V CDR1 and CDR2: MGHRA, YSYEKL. CDR3 in DNA: TGCGCCAGCAGCCAAGTGTCCTCAGGGGGGCCTAATGAAAAACTGTTTTTT. It codes for CASSQVSSGGPNEKLFF.

A single count supports this clone. V and J are TRBV5-1 and TRBJ1-1, with TRBD1 as a possible D gene (5 bases). Germline CDR1 SGHRS, CDR2 YFSETQ. The V and J ends lost 9 bases and 3 bases respectively, with 15 bases between them. The CDR3 has 13 residues. The CDR3 sequence: CATAYSGDTEAFF. DNA for the CDR3: TGCGCCACCGCATATTCGGGGGACACTGAAGCTTTCTTT.

The V gene is TRBV19, the J gene TRBJ2-5, with TRBD2 identical over 11 bases. The V segment lost 3 bases and the J segment 4 bases; nucleotides outside the gene matches: 4. The CDR3 contains 15 residues. Germline CDR1 is LNHDA and CDR2 is SQIVND (reference sequence). CDR3 DNA sequence: TGTGCCAGTAGTATGTCGGGGACTAGCGGAGAGACCCAGTACTTC. This codes for CASSMSGTSGETQYF.

This chain uses TRBV24-1 with TRBJ2-3; D not certain. The V end was cut by 5 bases, the J end by 4 bases, with 15 bases between. Germline-derived CDR1 and CDR2 are KGHDR and SFDVKD. This CDR3 region has 15 residues. CDR3 sequence (DNA): TGTGCCACCAGTGCTTACGGGTTCCCCGCAGATACGCAGTATTTT. The encoded protein is CATSAYGFPADTQYF.

This clone was detected only a few times. Other nucleotide sequences in the sample specify the same CDR3. V gene TRBV27 combines with J gene TRBJ1-6; TRBD1 might be the D (6 bases). V shed 5 bases and J shed 4 bases, with 12 bases lying between them. Germline V gene sequence: CDR1 MNHEY, CDR2 SMNVEV (reference sequence). The CDR3 contains 15 residues. Here the CDR3 DNA reads TGTGCCAGCAGTACGCAGGGGCGATATAATTCACCCCTCCACTTT. Translated, it gives CASSTQGRYNSPLHF.

J is TRBJ1-6 and V is TRBV5-4; 9 bases line up with TRBD1. CDR3 length equals 14 residues. V gave up 4 bases and J gave up 10 bases; unmatched junction bases: 6. CDR1 is SGHNT, CDR2 YYREEE, per germline (reference sequence). Written as DNA, the CDR3 is TGTGCCAGCAGCCCGGACAGGGGCTTATCACCCCTCCACTTT. Translated, it gives CASSPDRGLSPLHF.

V gene TRBV19 combines with J gene TRBJ2-1; 11 nucleotides agree with TRBD1. Trimming at V came to 5 bases and at J to 4 bases, leaving 4 bases not matched to a gene. The CDR3 covers 15 residues. The germline V gene has CDR1 LNHDA and CDR2 SQIVND (reference sequence). CDR3 in amino acids: CASSRTGGFYNEQFF. The CDR3 DNA is TGTGCCAGTAGTCGGACAGGGGGCTTTTACAATGAGCAGTTCTTC.

The chain is built from TRBV7-9 and TRBJ1-2; D perhaps matches TRBD1 (6 bases). The CDR3 extends over 15 amino acids. CDR1 and CDR2 (germline): SEHNR, FQNEAQ (reference sequence). V was trimmed by 5 bases and J by 7 bases, leaving 20 bases between them. The CDR3 reads CASSPGTPSLTGYTF. The CDR3 DNA reads as TGTGCCAGCAGCCCGGGGACACCCTCCTTGACTGGCTACACCTTC.